Listed here are 21 T cell receptor beta chains from one sample, sequenced in a study of cytomegalovirus exposure and HLA in healthy donors. Profiled with immunoSEQ multiplex PCR; TCRdb holds only in-frame clones, not every one. In the table there are some 150,000 clones, about 91% of which are singletons. Sequenced sample: PBMCs. The source of these receptors is a man aged 18 to 30 in good health and CMV-seropositive.

V gene TRBV19 combines with J gene TRBJ2-2; D is possibly TRBD1 (5 bases). Germline assignment: CDR1 LNHDA and CDR2 SQIVND (reference sequence). The V end was cut by 7 bases, the J end by 0 bases, with 9 bases between. The CDR3 loop spans 14 amino acids. The DNA for the CDR3 is TGTGCCAGTAAATCGACAGCGAACACCGGGGAGCTGTTTTTT. As protein: CASKSTANTGELFF. Variable domain in full (rest from reference TRBV19 and TRBJ2-2): DGGITQSPKYLFRKEGQNVTLSCEQNLNHDAMYWYRQDPGQGLRLIYYSQIVNDFQKGDIAEGYSVSREKKESFPLTVTSAQKNPTAFYLCASKSTANTGELFFGEGSRLTVL.

V and J are TRBV5-6 and TRBJ1-2; maybe TRBD1 (5 bases). The V end lost 4 bases, the J end lost 4 bases, and 14 bases lay between the germline ends. Germline loops: CDR1 SGHDT, CDR2 YYEEEE. There are 14 residues in the CDR3. CDR3 residues: CASSGGISSYGYTF. As DNA, the CDR3 is TGTGCCAGCAGCGGGGGGATAAGTAGCTATGGCTACACCTTC.

The chain links TRBV18 to TRBJ2-5; D is perhaps TRBD1 (5 bases). V lost 2 bases and J lost 2, with 9 bases in between. This CDR3 is 14 amino acids long. Per the germline V gene, CDR1 is KGHSH and CDR2 is LQKENI. The CDR3 spells CASSPGASQETQYF. CDR3 DNA: TGTGCCAGCTCACCAGGGGCATCTCAAGAGACCCAGTACTTC.

V usage is TRBV7-9 and J usage is TRBJ1-4; TRBD1 agrees at 7 bases. The CDR3 is 14 residues long. CDR1 and CDR2 from the germline V gene are SEHNR and FQNEAQ (reference sequence). With V trimmed by 4 bases and J by 4 bases, 3 bases remained unmatched. The CDR3 loop reads CASSWTGRNEKLFF. CDR3 nucleotide sequence: TGTGCCAGCAGCTGGACAGGCCGTAATGAAAAACTGTTTTTT.

V gene TRBV18 combines with J gene TRBJ1-1; 7 nucleotides agree with TRBD1. The CDR3 is 12 amino acids. The V and J ends lost 3 bases and 8 bases, in that order; junction bases with no gene match: 3. Per germline, CDR1 KGHSH and CDR2 LQKENI. The CDR3 sequence is CASSPQQGEAFF. The CDR3 coding sequence is TGTGCCAGCTCACCCCAACAGGGGGAAGCTTTCTTT.

The CDR3 loop reads CASSLSGEVANYGYTF. Written as DNA, the CDR3 is TGTGCCAGCAGTTTATCGGGGGAGGTCGCCAACTATGGCTACACCTTC. The J gene is TRBJ1-2, the V gene TRBV27; D perhaps matches TRBD1 (5 bases). Germline V gene sequence: CDR1 MNHEY, CDR2 SMNVEV (reference sequence). This CDR3 has 16 residues. V dropped 0 bases and J dropped 2 bases, with 13 bases sitting between them.

This clone has a handful of counts. The chain joins TRBV27 to TRBJ2-7; 7 nucleotides agree with TRBD1. Germline V gene lookup returns CDR1 MNHEY and CDR2 SMNVEV (reference sequence). With 4 bases clipped from V and 6 bases from J, the junction kept 6 bases outside the gene matches. The CDR3 spans 13 residues. The CDR3 nucleotides are TGTGCCAGCAGTTGGTACAGGGGCAGCGAGCAGTACTTC. Protein product: CASSWYRGSEQYF.

This clone was detected only once. The chain uses TRBV2 and TRBJ1-1; tentatively, D is TRBD1 (5 bases). This CDR3 has 12 residues. V lost 1 base and J lost 9, with 9 bases in between. CDR1 SNHLY and CDR2 FYNNEI come from the germline V gene. The DNA of the CDR3 is TGTGCCAGCAGTGAAGGGAGGGGACAAGCTTTCTTT. Protein sequence: CASSEGRGQAFF.

The chain joins TRBV5-1 to TRBJ2-7, with D perhaps matching TRBD1 (6 bases). The germline V gene encodes CDR1 SGHRS and CDR2 YFSETQ. The CDR3 runs to 14 residues. The V and J ends lost 1 base and 4 bases respectively, with 12 bases between them. This CDR3 reads CASSLNQGRYEQYF. The CDR3 DNA follows: TGCGCCAGCAGCTTGAACCAGGGGAGATACGAGCAGTACTTC.

As concerns this clone: The identical CDR3 is also encoded by other nucleotide sequences in the sample. The chain carries TRBV28 and TRBJ1-1; D gene unclear. With 2 bases removed from V and 2 bases from J, the gap between germline ends came to 6 bases. This CDR3 spans 13 amino acids. From germline, CDR1 is MDHEN and CDR2 SYDVKM. In DNA form, the CDR3 reads TGTGCCAGCAGTTTAGGTCTAAACACTGAAGCTTTCTTT. It yields the protein CASSLGLNTEAFF.

Only one count was recorded for this clone. V usage is TRBV5-1 and J usage is TRBJ2-1; 9 bases are shared with TRBD1. CDR3 length: 15 residues. V shed 0 bases, J shed 8 bases, and the junction held 6 bases outside the gene matches. Germline CDR1 reads SGHRS; CDR2 reads YFSETQ. As DNA, the CDR3 is TGCGCCAGCAGCTTGGGACAGGGGGTGGTCGATGAGCAGTTCTTC. Protein product: CASSLGQGVVDEQFF.

This clone was counted a few times. The J gene is TRBJ2-2, the V gene TRBV5-1; 8 bases match TRBD1. Trimming removed 4 bases from V and 6 bases from J; junction bases left unmatched: 5. The CDR3 is made up of 14 amino acids. Germline V gene sequence: CDR1 SGHRS, CDR2 YFSETQ. The CDR3 spells CASSTRTGPGELFF. The DNA for the CDR3 is TGCGCCAGCAGCACCAGGACAGGGCCCGGGGAGCTGTTTTTT.

This chain connects TRBV7-6 to TRBJ2-3; 8 bases are a match to TRBD2. Looked up from germline, CDR1 is SGHVS and CDR2 is FNYEAQ. V trimming: 1 base; J trimming: 1 base; junction bases outside the gene matches: 7. There are 17 residues in the CDR3. This CDR3 is CASSLEALAGRTDTQYF. In DNA form, the CDR3 reads TGTGCCAGCAGCTTAGAGGCCTTAGCGGGACGCACAGATACGCAGTATTTT.

The chain uses TRBV5-1 and TRBJ2-2; possible D gene TRBD2, 5 bases. The V end lost 3 bases, the J end lost 2 bases, and 14 bases lay between the germline ends. The CDR3 spans 16 residues. CDR1 and CDR2 from the germline V gene are SGHRS and YFSETQ. The CDR3 protein is CASSWGSDSNTGELFF. The CDR3 nucleotides read TGCGCCAGCAGCTGGGGTAGCGACTCAAACACCGGGGAGCTGTTTTTT.

This clone was observed once. The V and J genes are TRBV13 and TRBJ2-1; the match to TRBD2 covers 12 bases. The V gene end was trimmed by 5 bases and the J gene end by 2 bases; junction bases not matched to a gene: 4. The CDR3 loop spans 16 amino acids. Germline assignment: CDR1 PRHDT and CDR2 FYEKMQ (reference sequence). CDR3 loop: CASSARLAGAYNEQFF. The CDR3 nucleotides are TGTGCCAGCAGCGCCAGACTAGCGGGAGCCTACAATGAGCAGTTCTTC.

The CDR3 DNA reads TGTGCTAGTGGTTTGGGACAGGTTTACACCTTC. Encoded protein: CASGLGQVYTF. The chain recombines TRBV12-5 with TRBJ1-2, with D possibly being TRBD1 (6 bases). The CDR3 has 11 amino acids. Per the germline V gene, CDR1 is LGHNT and CDR2 is FRNRAP. V lost 1 base, J lost 11 bases, and 8 bases lay in between.

The rearrangement links TRBV15 to TRBJ1-5; D is perhaps TRBD1 (6 bases). The length of the CDR3 is 14 residues. The V gene's germline CDR1 is LNHNV and CDR2 YYDKDF (reference sequence). V shed 6 bases and J shed 3 bases, with 12 bases lying between them. CDR3 DNA sequence: TGTGCCACCAGAGAGAGGGGGTACAATCAGCCCCAGCATTTT. This codes for CATRERGYNQPQHF.

This sequence joins TRBV9 and TRBJ2-1; 7 bases fit TRBD2. The CDR3 is 15 amino acids. Losses at the gene ends were 3 bases for V and 4 bases for J; bases not matched to a gene: 7. The germline V gene encodes CDR1 SGDLS and CDR2 YYNGEE. The CDR3 DNA is TGTGCCAGCAGCGCCCTCGGCGGGGGTTACAATGAGCAGTTCTTC. Translation gives CASSALGGGYNEQFF.

This clone was picked up a small number of times. The genes are TRBV4-1 and TRBJ2-1; D unresolved. Germline CDR1 is MGHRA and CDR2 is YSYEKL. The CDR3 is made up of 16 amino acids. The V and J ends lost 0 bases and 9 bases respectively, with 18 bases between them. CDR3 amino acids: CASSQDIAGPLGEQFF. The CDR3 DNA reads as TGCGCCAGCAGCCAAGACATTGCCGGTCCACTTGGTGAGCAGTTCTTC.

V and J are TRBV27 and TRBJ2-1; 7 bases are a match to TRBD2. Germline V gene lookup returns CDR1 MNHEY and CDR2 SMNVEV (reference sequence). V lost 1 base and J lost 8; bases outside the gene matches: 8. CDR3 length equals 15 residues. Here the CDR3 DNA reads TGTGCCAGCAGTTTATACGTACTAGCGAGGGATGAGCAGTTCTTC. Protein sequence: CASSLYVLARDEQFF.

This clone was found once. The V call is TRBV13, the J call TRBJ1-5; D gene ambiguous. The CDR3 spans 15 residues. The germline gives CDR1 PRHDT, CDR2 FYEKMQ (reference sequence). Trimming stripped 0 bases from V and 1 base from J, with 7 bases between. The CDR3 loop reads CASSLGAGSNQPQHF. Here the CDR3 DNA reads TGTGCCAGCAGCTTAGGGGCGGGAAGCAATCAGCCCCAGCATTTT.